This TCR beta chain was sequenced for a study of blood T cell repertoires in COVID-19. Overall study context: Italy, Spain and the United States were the sources of the convalescent and acute COVID-19 samples. Nucleic acid was either cDNA or gDNA, and it came from T cells, B-cell-depleted T cells, or PBMCs.

Cohort assignment relied on participant-reported clinical history. Someone with COVID-19 had been met by exposed participants within 2 weeks before study entry. Trimming cost V 0 bases and J 7 bases; bases outside gene matches: 4. The CDR3 consists of 16 residues. The V gene's germline CDR1 is SGHTS and CDR2 YDEGEE. Using immunoSEQ multiplex PCR, the repertoire was profiled, and TCRdb retains in-frame clones only, with some absent. The repertoire has about 280,000 clones, 85% to 95% of them found once; the top ten carry approximately 2.9%. This sequence was found in a man aged 35-49 years who had been exposed to COVID-19. The gene calls are TRBV5-8 and TRBJ1-6; 10 nucleotides match TRBD1. Sequencing used PBMCs or T cells enriched from blood (not recorded which). The CDR3 bases are TGTGCCAGCAGCTTGGGACAGGGGGCGCCCAATTCACCCCTCCACTTT. It is translated as CASSLGQGAPNSPLHF. Supplemented by reference TRBV5-8 and TRBJ1-6, the full variable domain reads EAGVTQSPTHLIKTRGQQATLRCSPISGHTSVYWYQQALGLGLQFLLWYDEGEERNRGNFPPRFSGRQFPNYSSELNVNALELEDSALYLCASSLGQGAPNSPLHFGNGTRLTVT.